Presented here are 30 T cell receptor beta chains from one specimen sequenced in a study of CXCR3-negative and CXCR3-positive naive CD8 T cells. The libraries of TRB cDNA were prepared using 5' RACE with UMI labels. TCRdb reprocessed the 5' RACE reads, keeping one entry per CDR3 protein, no DNA. The sample table includes 150,000 or so distinct CDR3 sequences. Sequencing was carried out using naive CXCR3- CD8+ T cells from blood. The subset was: CD45RO-CCR7+CD27+CD95- naive CD8+ T cells lacking CXCR3 (TNR3-). The receptors were gathered from a human donor in good health. Some clones in this sample may be carry-over from other donors' samples.

V is TRBV19 and J is TRBJ1-5. Looked up from germline, CDR1 is LNHDA and CDR2 is SQIVND (reference sequence). The CDR3 spans 14 residues. The CDR3 protein is CASSGDGFNQPQHF.

This chain joins TRBV4-3 and TRBJ2-7; TCRdb lists TRBD2, though no DNA is available to test this call. CDR3 length: 17 amino acids. Germline V gene sequence: CDR1 LGHNA, CDR2 YSLEER. CDR3 sequence reads: CASSQDYSQTLAYEQYF.

The rearrangement joins TRBV7-3 to TRBJ2-1; TCRdb indicates TRBD1, and absent DNA this call remains unverified. The CDR3 covers 14 residues. From germline, CDR1 is SGHTA and CDR2 FQGTGA. CDR3 sequence: CASSPGGFYNEQFF.

V and J are TRBV5-1 and TRBJ2-7; checking the TCRdb D call of TRBD1 is not possible without DNA. CDR1 is SGHRS, CDR2 YFSETQ, per germline. CDR3 length: 12 amino acids. CDR3 residues: CASSLGDRSLWF.

The chain couples TRBV6-6 to TRBJ2-3; with no DNA, the TCRdb D assignment of TRBD2 cannot be verified. The germline V gene encodes CDR1 MNHNY and CDR2 SVGAGI (reference sequence). There are 18 residues in the CDR3. This CDR3 is CASSYSSGSGRAPDTQYF.

The chain has TRBV7-8 and TRBJ1-1. The CDR3 runs to 12 residues. From germline, CDR1 is SGHVS and CDR2 FQNEAQ. The CDR3 loop is CASTSGYTEAFF.

V usage is TRBV25-1 and J usage is TRBJ2-7. This CDR3 spans 13 amino acids. CDR1 is MGHDK and CDR2 is SYGVNS in the germline V gene. The CDR3 loop reads CASSVGPDYEQYF.

The chain links TRBV29-1 to TRBJ2-5. Looked up from germline, CDR1 is SQVTM and CDR2 is ANQGSEA. The CDR3 consists of 12 residues. CDR3: CSVVTYEETQYF.

The rearrangement joins TRBV5-1 to TRBJ2-7; TCRdb's assignment of TRBD1 cannot be checked, as there is no DNA. This CDR3 region has 14 residues. The germline V gene encodes CDR1 SGHRS and CDR2 YFSETQ. CDR3 residues: CASSWTGVSYEQYF.

V and J are TRBV7-8 and TRBJ2-7; TCRdb's assignment of TRBD1 cannot be checked, as there is no DNA. The CDR3 contains 15 residues. In germline, CDR1 is SGHVS, CDR2 FQNEAQ. This chain's CDR3 is CASSFSDRGHFEQYF.

V usage is TRBV7-2 and J usage is TRBJ2-7; checking the TCRdb D call of TRBD1 is not possible without DNA. Germline loops: CDR1 SGHTA, CDR2 FQGNSA. CDR3 length: 12 residues. This CDR3 is CAGGRGDYEQYF. Variable domain in full (rest from reference TRBV7-2 and TRBJ2-7): GAGVSQSPSNKVTEKGKDVELRCDPISGHTALYWYRQSLGQGLEFLIYFQGNSAPDKSGLPSDRFSAERTGGSVSTLTIQRTQQEDSAVYLCAGGRGDYEQYFGPGTRLTVT.

The chain is built from TRBV10-3 and TRBJ2-7; absent DNA, TCRdb's TRBD2 call cannot be checked. Germline lookup yields CDR1 ENHRY and CDR2 SYGVKD. The CDR3 spans 17 residues. CDR3 in amino acids: CAISSGTSGDRPYEQYF.

V is TRBV7-9 and J is TRBJ2-5. The CDR3 runs 14 residues. The germline CDR1 and CDR2 sequences are SEHNR and FQNEAQ (reference sequence). The CDR3 loop reads CASSLGSSQETQYF.

The V gene is TRBV7-2, the J gene TRBJ2-5; the TCRdb D gene call, TRBD2, has no DNA to confirm it. From germline, CDR1 is SGHTA and CDR2 FQGNSA. This CDR3 is 19 amino acids long. CDR3 amino acids: CASSLTPLGLAGLGETQYF.

This sequence joins TRBV28 and TRBJ2-7; no DNA is available, so the TRBD1 call from TCRdb remains unchecked. Germline values: CDR1 MDHEN, CDR2 SYDVKM. This CDR3 has 14 residues. CDR3 region: CASRVDRDVYEQYF. The full variable domain, with the rest looked up from reference TRBV28 and TRBJ2-7, is DVKVTQSSRYLVKRTGEKVFLECVQDMDHENMFWYRQDPGLGLRLIYFSYDVKMKEKGDIPEGYSVSREKKERFSLILESASTNQTSMYLCASRVDRDVYEQYFGPGTRLTVT.

The chain carries TRBV28 and TRBJ1-6. Looked up from germline, CDR1 is MDHEN and CDR2 is SYDVKM. The CDR3 contains 14 residues. The chain's CDR3 is CASSFNGVNSPLHF.

The chain has TRBV28 and TRBJ2-5; the TCRdb D gene call, TRBD1, has no DNA to confirm it. The CDR3 extends over 14 amino acids. The germline V gene encodes CDR1 MDHEN and CDR2 SYDVKM. Here the CDR3 reads CASGRDGVQETQYF.

This sequence joins TRBV21-1 and TRBJ2-7; without DNA, the TCRdb call of TRBD2 cannot be checked. TRBV21-1 is a known pseudogene. The CDR3 has 15 amino acids. The CDR3 protein is CASSKGGGPLYEQYF.

The J gene is TRBJ2-7, the V gene TRBV7-6; TCRdb selects TRBD1, and the lack of DNA leaves this call unchecked. This CDR3 has 15 residues. Germline CDR1 reads SGHVS; CDR2 reads FNYEAQ. CDR3 sequence: CASSGPGTGNYEQYF.

The chain is built from TRBV18 and TRBJ1-1. This CDR3 contains 14 residues. Germline assignment: CDR1 KGHSH and CDR2 LQKENI. The CDR3 loop reads CASSPKGGGTEAFF.

The rearrangement links TRBV29-1 to TRBJ2-7; no DNA is available, so the TRBD1 call from TCRdb remains unchecked. The V gene's germline CDR1 is SQVTM and CDR2 ANQGSEA. CDR3 length: 16 residues. Here the CDR3 reads CSVEDLGGTGTIEQYF.

J is TRBJ2-7 and V is TRBV5-4; TCRdb's D call of TRBD2 is untestable without DNA. Germline values: CDR1 SGHNT, CDR2 YYREEE (reference sequence). The CDR3 spans 14 residues. CDR3: CASSLYLGDYEQYF. Variable domain in full (rest from reference TRBV5-4 and TRBJ2-7): ETGVTQSPTHLIKTRGQQVTLRCSSQSGHNTVSWYQQALGQGPQFIFQYYREEENGRGNFPPRFSGLQFPNYSSELNVNALELDDSALYLCASSLYLGDYEQYFGPGTRLTVT.

This sequence joins TRBV6-2 or TRBV6-3 and TRBJ1-2. Germline values: CDR1 MNHEY, CDR2 SVGEGT. This CDR3 is 16 amino acids long. CDR3 residues: CASSSLVAFGLELYTF.

The chain employs TRBV29-1 and TRBJ2-5; the D gene TCRdb calls, TRBD2, cannot be checked with no DNA. Germline values: CDR1 SQVTM, CDR2 ANQGSEA. The CDR3 length is 13 residues. The CDR3 protein is CSVERGPSPAQYF.

V and J are TRBV27 and TRBJ2-1; TCRdb's D call of TRBD1 is untestable without DNA. The CDR3 covers 15 residues. CDR1 and CDR2 (germline): MNHEY, SMNVEV (reference sequence). CDR3: CASSLSGTQNNEQFF.

The gene calls are TRBV9 and TRBJ2-5; TCRdb proposes TRBD2, but this gene call is untestable without DNA. The CDR3 runs 16 residues. The germline gives CDR1 SGDLS, CDR2 YYNGEE. CDR3 residues: CASGVRTGLAAETQYF.

The V gene is TRBV19, the J gene TRBJ2-3; TCRdb's D call, TRBD1, is unchecked because there is no DNA. The CDR3 covers 14 residues. Germline V lookup: CDR1 LNHDA, CDR2 SQIVND (reference sequence). The CDR3 protein is CASSRSGQTDTQYF.

The CDR3 loop is CATSGTGYEQYF. The rearrangement uses TRBV7-9 and TRBJ2-7; TCRdb indicates TRBD1, and absent DNA this call remains unverified. Germline V lookup: CDR1 SEHNR, CDR2 FQNEAQ (reference sequence). The CDR3 runs to 12 residues.

The V call is TRBV9, the J call TRBJ1-1; TCRdb's D call, TRBD1, is unchecked because there is no DNA. This CDR3 comprises 18 residues. Germline V CDR1 and CDR2: SGDLS, YYNGEE. The chain's CDR3 is CASSRDTREGQGATEAFF.

V is TRBV6-2 or TRBV6-3 and J is TRBJ2-7; TCRdb's assignment of TRBD2 cannot be checked, as there is no DNA. The CDR3 length is 15 residues. The V gene's germline CDR1 is MNHEY and CDR2 SVGEGT. The CDR3: CASSYASGEFYEQYF.